This TCR beta chain is from a study of blood T cell repertoires in COVID-19. Study-wide background: The samples span acute and convalescent COVID-19 from the United States, Italy and Spain. PBMCs, B-cell-depleted T cells, or T cells provided the cDNA or gDNA that made up the material.

Seattle participants joined during active infection and were tracked over time. In the original analysis: Using reference gene primer amplification, nucleated cell counts were estimated. Only in-frame clones appear in the TCRdb table, and some are missing; sequencing was by immunoSEQ multiplex PCR. The V and J calls and the clone size are those of that table, but D and trimming were determined from the DNA. The sample contains approximately 280,000 clones, 65% to 85% of which appear only once. Germline CDR1 SGHNT, CDR2 YENEEA. J gave up 5 bases and V 1 base, and 6 bases lay outside the gene matches. The CDR3 contains 15 residues.

Sequencing was performed on peripheral blood. V gene TRBV11-3 combines with J gene TRBJ2-7, with 9 positions matching TRBD1. This TCR came from a human donor with COVID-19, enrolled during active disease. The donor label of this sample is uncertain. The chain's CDR3 is CASSLGGTGSHEQYF. The CDR3, as DNA: TGTGCCAGCAGCTTAGGCGGGACAGGGTCCCACGAGCAGTACTTC. The whole variable domain, remainder taken from reference TRBV11-3 and TRBJ2-7, is EAGVVQSPRYKIIEKKQPVAFWCNPISGHNTLYWYLQNLGQGPELLIRYENEEAVDDSQLPKDRFSAERLKGVDSTLKIQPAELGDSAVYLCASSLGGTGSHEQYFGPGTRLTVT.